This T cell receptor beta chain is from a study of shared T cell receptors in the human thymus (dated by TCRdb to the early 2020s). Turning to the overall study: The study examined how self-reactive, shared T-cell receptor alpha chains are generated in the human thymus.

On this clone: This clone's antigen is unknown. Within one base of it there is no much larger clone, and no base qualities were kept.

Receptor libraries were prepared by the immunoSEQ multiplex PCR assay. TCRdb holds this immuneACCESS table with in-frame rearrangements only. Some clones are missing; in checked studies, unresolved V genes explain under half, and the rest has no known cause. The sample profile shows more than 550,000 clones; roughly 85% of them were found once. In total, the top ten clones hold roughly 0.01% of the sample. The same sample was also used in a study of human thymus T cells. As described in the second report: In Finland, the donors were immunologically healthy infants who were having open corrective cardiac surgery for congenital heart defects. Thymus tissue was obtained as surgical resects removed during corrective cardiac surgery. V and J gene segment usage appeared biased in both thymic and peripheral blood repertoires. According to the related research, thymic TCR repertoires were highly overlapping among unrelated individuals. The study characterized TCR alpha and beta repertoires from fewer than ten infant thymus samples and a few related peripheral blood samples. The cohort included over five male and two female infants, with donor ages spanning 7 to 244 days. Thymocytes were freed from the tissue by mechanical means and kept at -70 degrees C as pellets of roughly 9-33 million cells. Genomic DNA was extracted from frozen cell pellets with a QIAsymphony instrument. The immunoSEQ multiplex PCR assay was used to amplify the TCRB and TCRAD loci from a standardized amount of quality-controlled genomic DNA. The amplicons spanned the V(D)J region and were long enough to cover the CDR3 and allow V and J genes to be identified. Amplicon sequencing was performed on an Illumina platform through the commercial immunoSEQ service. Corrections for primer bias and sequencing errors followed previously described methods, while TCRAD and TCRB definitions were based on the IMGT database. immunoSEQ Analyzer 3.0 and VDJTools were used for repertoire analysis, which covered basic statistics, V/J segment usage, diversity estimates, rarefaction and pairwise overlap. Diversity was estimated using the Chao1, ChaoE, Efron-Thisted, Shannon and inverse Simpson indices, and was also estimated on datasets down-sampled to the size of the smallest sample. Repertoire overlap was assessed by strict matching of CDR3 nucleotide sequence, V gene and J gene, and clustering was done by Jaccard-based multidimensional scaling. On average, thymus samples gave around 810,000 unique TCRB clonotypes, whereas blood samples gave 75,000 to 95,000.

This clonotype originated in a girl less than two years old with a congenital heart defect. Donor details come from another sample of the same person, matched by shared clones. The sequenced material came from thymocytes.

The CDR3 in this case is CSVEDLGQGMDRAVVNYGYTF. The bases are TGCAGCGTTGAAGATCTAGGGCAGGGGATGGATCGGGCAGTCGTTAACTATGGCTACACCTTC. Recombination linked TRBV29-1 to TRBJ1-2; matching of 6 bases hints at TRBD1 as the D gene. Reading from cysteine to phenylalanine, the CDR3 counts 21 amino acids. The CDR3 DNA has 63 bases and is translated from base 1. The germline V gene supplies CDR1 SQVTM and CDR2 ANQGSEA. Trimming costs V 0 bases and J 1 base, and their ends lie 30 bases apart.